This T cell receptor (beta chain) emerged from a study of regulatory T cells in long-lasting Graves disease. This clonotype was detected many times. The antigen remains undetermined. According to the study, TCR beta libraries were built with iRepertoire HTBI primers and CDR3-region Arm-PCR. Authors' data handling: Detected in the samples were roughly 60 TRBV and 15 or so TRBJ segments. TCRdb itself ran the multiplex PCR reads through MiXCR, one entry per CDR3 protein. Clone size and V and J calls follow TCRdb, not the original study. The sample holds approximately 290,000 distinct CDR3 sequences, 22% seen once. Study-wide findings and caveats: Analysis covered peripheral blood alone, not thyroid tissue. Because few samples were included, accuracy may have been lower. Favored usage of TRBV28, TRBJ1-2 and TRBJ2-5 was recorded in persistent disease.

The V and J ends lost 2 bases and 5 bases respectively, with 15 bases between them. The CDR3 is 16 amino acids. Germline CDR1 KGHDR, CDR2 SFDVKD. The time point denotes: persistent/refractory GD, antithyroid drugs over 5 years with positive TRAb. The TCR library was made from RNA that had been extracted from PBMCs in TRIzol. This TCR was sampled from a female donor with Graves disease. The J gene is TRBJ1-5, the V gene TRBV24-1; no reliable D call. Source: peripheral blood mononuclear cells (PBMCs), taken when the disease was refractory, from a patient treated with antithyroid drugs. CDR3 loop: CATSDSSAGLHQPQHF. CDR3 bases: TGTGCCACCAGTGATTCCTCCGCCGGGCTCCATCAGCCCCAGCATTTT.